The 14 T cell receptor beta chains below were found in one sample sequenced in a study of shared T cell receptors in the human thymus. Sequencing used immunoSEQ multiplex PCR; TCRdb keeps in-frame clones, though not all of them. The sample shows hundreds of thousands of clones, roughly 90% of them seen only once. Another study also made use of these data, one on human thymus T cells.

The sample taken for sequencing was thymocytes. These receptors all stem from a boy less than two years old with a congenital heart defect.

V and J are TRBV11-2 and TRBJ2-1; D gene unclear. V was clipped by 6 bases and J by 5 bases, with 8 bases between them. Germline V CDR1 and CDR2: SGHAT, FQNNGV. This CDR3 has 12 amino acids. The CDR3 DNA reads TGTGCCAGCAGTGGGCCGCACAATGAGCAGTTCTTC. Translating it yields CASSGPHNEQFF.

This clone came up once. V gene TRBV9 combines with J gene TRBJ1-3, with 7 nucleotides matching TRBD1. The germline gives CDR1 SGDLS, CDR2 YYNGEE. This CDR3 has 17 residues. With V trimmed by 3 bases and J by 3 bases, 12 bases remained unmatched. CDR3 sequence (DNA): TGTGCCAGCAGCGAGGGCATTGGGACAGACCATGGAAACACCATATATTTT. Translated: CASSEGIGTDHGNTIYF.

The rearrangement joins TRBV29-1 to TRBJ2-7; 11 nucleotides line up with TRBD2. The germline gives CDR1 SQVTM, CDR2 ANQGSEA. After removal of 7 bases from V and 6 bases from J, the junction contained 11 bases not matched to a gene. The CDR3 consists of 14 residues. The CDR3 sequence is CSAGGSGGAGEQYF. The CDR3 DNA is TGCAGCGCGGGCGGTAGCGGGGGGGCGGGCGAGCAGTACTTC.

This clone has only a few counts. The V gene is TRBV4-1, the J gene TRBJ2-2; D unresolved. Germline V gene data show CDR1 as MGHRA and CDR2 as YSYEKL. This CDR3 has 18 residues. V lost 1 base and J lost 1, with 16 bases in between. The CDR3 sequence: CASSQAPLNNRNTGELFF. The CDR3 DNA reads TGCGCCAGCAGCCAAGCGCCGCTAAACAACAGGAACACCGGGGAGCTGTTTTTT.

V is TRBV11-3 and J is TRBJ2-1; 8 nucleotides line up with TRBD1. V lost 1 base, J lost 7 bases, and 15 bases stayed unmatched. The CDR3 is made up of 18 amino acids. Germline V gene sequence: CDR1 SGHNT, CDR2 YENEEA. The CDR3 spells CASSLGGVDRVDRNEQFF. The CDR3 coding sequence is TGTGCCAGCAGCTTAGGGGGGGTGGACAGGGTCGATCGGAATGAGCAGTTCTTC.

V gene TRBV10-3 combines with J gene TRBJ2-5; weak D call: TRBD2 (6 bases). Germline V CDR1 and CDR2: ENHRY, SYGVKD. This CDR3 contains 16 residues. V was shortened by 0 bases and J by 0 bases, with 11 bases between the two germline ends. The CDR3 sequence: CAISESSGSDQETQYF. CDR3 bases: TGTGCCATCAGTGAGTCTAGCGGCAGCGACCAAGAGACCCAGTACTTC.

The chain joins TRBV5-1 to TRBJ2-7, with TRBD2 matching over 8 bases. Trimming took 2 bases from V and 3 from J; bases not matched to a gene: 10. CDR1 and CDR2 (germline): SGHRS, YFSETQ. This CDR3 has 16 amino acids. CDR3 amino acids: CASSLNEREFLYEQYF. The CDR3 DNA reads as TGCGCCAGCAGCTTAAATGAGCGGGAGTTCCTCTACGAGCAGTACTTC.

This chain uses TRBV28 with TRBJ2-2, with D tentatively TRBD2 (6 bases). Germline assignment: CDR1 MDHEN and CDR2 SYDVKM. The CDR3 sequence is 14 residues long. The V gene lost 7 bases and the J gene lost 5 bases, with 14 bases spanning the gap. CDR3 bases: TGTGCCAGCAATGTAGCGGAGTCGACCGGGGAGCTGTTTTTT. This encodes CASNVAESTGELFF.

J is TRBJ2-1 and V is TRBV2, with 13 bases aligning to TRBD2. This CDR3 comprises 18 residues. Trimming cost V 3 bases and J 5 bases; bases outside gene matches: 10. Germline CDR1 reads SNHLY; CDR2 reads FYNNEI. DNA for the CDR3: TGTGCCAGCAGTGACGCCACTAGCGGGAGGGCCCGGAACAATGAGCAGTTCTTC. It specifies CASSDATSGRARNNEQFF.

The V gene is TRBV27, the J gene TRBJ1-1, with 7 bases lining up with TRBD1. V shed 0 bases, J shed 4 bases, and the junction held 8 bases outside the gene matches. There are 16 residues in the CDR3. CDR1 is MNHEY, CDR2 SMNVEV, per germline (reference sequence). The CDR3 spells CASSLSYKGAGTEAFF. CDR3 nucleotide sequence: TGTGCCAGCAGTTTATCGTATAAGGGGGCGGGCACTGAAGCTTTCTTT.

The chain carries TRBV7-2 and TRBJ1-1, with D unresolved. Trimming cost V 0 bases and J 5 bases, with 16 bases left between them. CDR1 SGHTA and CDR2 FQGNSA come from the germline V gene. This CDR3 is built from 16 residues. The CDR3 here is CASSLAVGPTGTEAFF. The DNA for the CDR3 is TGTGCCAGCAGCTTAGCAGTAGGGCCCACGGGGACTGAAGCTTTCTTT. Looking up the rest from reference TRBV7-2 and TRBJ1-1 gives the full variable domain: GAGVSQSPSNKVTEKGKDVELRCDPISGHTALYWYRQSLGQGLEFLIYFQGNSAPDKSGLPSDRFSAERTGGSVSTLTIQRTQQEDSAVYLCASSLAVGPTGTEAFFGQGTRLTVV.

This chain joins TRBV4-3 and TRBJ2-1, with D maybe TRBD1 (5 bases). The CDR3 spans 16 residues. Trimming stripped 0 bases from V and 4 bases from J, with 13 bases between. CDR1 is LGHNA and CDR2 is YSLEER in the germline V gene. CDR3 protein: CASSQDSRTSYNEQFF. CDR3 bases: TGCGCCAGCAGCCAAGATTCTAGGACATCTTACAATGAGCAGTTCTTC.

This chain joins TRBV10-2 and TRBJ2-5, with TRBD2 matching 11 bases. The J call may be faulty, since TRBJ2-7 better matches the DNA end. The CDR3 loop spans 15 amino acids. Per the germline V gene, CDR1 is WSHSY and CDR2 is SAAADI. CDR3 coding DNA: TGCGCCAGCACGAGACTAGCGGGGTCTACCTACGAGCAGTACTTC. Translating it yields CASTRLAGSTYEQYF.

This clone was seen more than once but under ten times. The chain employs TRBV19 and TRBJ2-7; a possible D gene is TRBD1 (5 bases). Germline CDR1 LNHDA, CDR2 SQIVND (reference sequence). Trimming stripped 7 bases from V and 6 bases from J, with 13 bases between. This CDR3 has 12 amino acids. In DNA form, the CDR3 reads TGTGCCAGTAATAAGGGGATCGGCGAGCAGTACTTC. Translation: CASNKGIGEQYF.